Listed below are T cell receptor beta chains from one sample, sequenced in a study of CD4 T cells in relation to SARS-CoV-2 and coronaviruses. Sequencing used immunoSEQ multiplex PCR; TCRdb keeps in-frame clones, though not all of them. The top ten clones hold roughly 17% of a sample with about 21,000 clones, around 76% of them seen once. Their cognate antigens are unknown. The sequencing sample was made of CD4+ T cells from PBMCs, cultured in vitro. These receptors were collected from a human donor in good health. CDR3s include the opening cysteine and the closing phenylalanine or tryptophan. A D gene is named only where the DNA matches it firmly. Not all rows give a size; the values are once, few, many and, for expanded clones, a class.

j_call clone_size d_call v_call cdr3_nt cdr3_aa
TRBJ1-2 NA NA TRBV18 TGTGCCAGCTCACCTCCTCCGCGAGATGGCTACACCTTC CASSPPPRDGYTF
TRBJ2-3 NA NA TRBV10-3 TGTGCCACCTCAAATTCCCCCCAGGGCACAGATACGCAGTATTTT CATSNSPQGTDTQYF
TRBJ1-2 few NA TRBV5-4 TGTGCCAGCAGCTTGGATACGAGTAACTATGGCTACACCTTC CASSLDTSNYGYTF
TRBJ1-6 NA NA TRBV27 TGTGCCAGCAGTTTCCGGGGCCCCTATAATTCACCCCTCCACTTT CASSFRGPYNSPLHF
TRBJ2-3 NA NA TRBV10-1 TGCGCCAGCAGCAGGCAAACGGGGATGACAGATACGCAGTATTTT CASSRQTGMTDTQYF
TRBJ1-4 NA NA TRBV18 TGTGCCAGCTCACCAGGGACATCTGAAAAACTGTTTTTT CASSPGTSEKLFF
TRBJ1-5 NA TRBD1 TRBV28 TGTGCCAGCAATCCGGGACAGGGCAATCAGCCCCAGCATTTT CASNPGQGNQPQHF
TRBJ2-1 NA NA TRBV11-3 TGTGCCAGCAGCTTAGGACAATACAATGAGCAGTTCTTC CASSLGQYNEQFF
TRBJ2-3 NA NA TRBV27 TGTGCCAGCAGTTTTAATATGGTCACAGATACGCAGTATTTT CASSFNMVTDTQYF
TRBJ1-2 NA NA TRBV25-1 TGTGCCACCGTTGACGGAATCTATGGCTACACCTTC CATVDGIYGYTF
TRBJ2-1 NA NA TRBV11-3 TGTGCCAGCAGCTCCGGGACGGAGCAGTTCTTC CASSSGTEQFF
TRBJ2-7 few NA TRBV24-1 TGTGCCACCCAAATGAGTTTAGGGGACGAGCAGTACTTC CATQMSLGDEQYF
TRBJ1-2 NA NA TRBV5-4 TGTGCCAGCAGCTCAGGACGGGTCTATGGCTACACCTTC CASSSGRVYGYTF
TRBJ2-7 NA NA TRBV7-3 TGTGCCAGCAGCTTACTGTCAATTGAAGGAGGTTCCTACGAGCAGTACTTC CASSLLSIEGGSYEQYF
TRBJ1-1 NA NA TRBV27 TGTGCCAGCAGTTTAAGTCCAGGGGTGGGGGAAGCTTTCTTT CASSLSPGVGEAFF
TRBJ1-4 few NA TRBV3-1/TRBV3-2 TGTGCCAGCAGCCAAAAACCGACGGGTTCTAATGAAAAACTGTTTTTT CASSQKPTGSNEKLFF
TRBJ1-1 NA TRBD1 TRBV11-2 TGTGCCAGCCGAGGACAGGGGGTCACTGAAGCTTTCTTT CASRGQGVTEAFF
TRBJ2-7 NA NA TRBV3-1/TRBV3-2 TGTGCCAGCAGCCCCTCGACAGGACCCTACGAGCAGTACTTC CASSPSTGPYEQYF
TRBJ1-5 NA TRBD1 TRBV19 TGTGCCAGTATCCGGACAGGGAGAGGACAGCCCCAGCATTTT CASIRTGRGQPQHF
TRBJ2-7 few NA TRBV18 TGTGCCAGCTCAGCAACTCCTCACTACGAGCAGTACTTC CASSATPHYEQYF
TRBJ1-4 NA NA TRBV25-1 TGTGCCAGCAGCAAAGGAGAAAAACTGTTTTTT CASSKGEKLFF
TRBJ2-7 NA NA TRBV6-1 TGTGCCAGCAGTGATCTCAAGAGGAGCTACGAGCAGTACTTC CASSDLKRSYEQYF
TRBJ2-7 NA NA TRBV5-1 TGCGCCAGCAGCCACGACTCCTACGAGCAGTACTTC CASSHDSYEQYF
TRBJ1-2 NA TRBD1 TRBV6-5 TGTGCCAGCGCCTGGACAGGGGAAAACTATGGCTACACCTTC CASAWTGENYGYTF
TRBJ1-2 NA NA TRBV30 TGTGCCTGGAGCCCTTGGGGGGCGAGCGGCTACACCTTC CAWSPWGASGYTF
TRBJ1-4 NA TRBD1 TRBV18 TGTGCCAGCTCACGCGGACAGGCTACTAATGAAAAACTGTTTTTT CASSRGQATNEKLFF
TRBJ2-1 NA TRBD2 TRBV10-3 TGTGCCATCAGTAACTCCGGGACTAGCGTTAGCTCCTACAATGAGCAGTTCTTC CAISNSGTSVSSYNEQFF
TRBJ1-2 once NA TRBV19 TGTGCCAGTAGTATGTCGGCGGGGACTGGGTATGGCTACACCTTC CASSMSAGTGYGYTF